This T cell receptor (beta chain) was sequenced during a study of shared clonotypes between healthy human individuals. Germline V gives CDR1 MDHEN, CDR2 SYDVKM. Trimming took 1 base from V and 11 from J, leaving 12 bases between them. The CDR3 spans 13 residues. Produced via immunoSEQ multiplex PCR; TCRdb's table is partial and in-frame only. The sample has over a million clones, roughly 95% seen once. The sequencing sample was made of naive CD4+ T cells sorted from blood. Subset reported: CD45RA+ positively selected. This sequence joins TRBV28 and TRBJ2-4; D gene unclear. This clonotype originated in a man aged 25 to 40 in good health. The CDR3 region is CASSLFHTNVQYF. The DNA of the CDR3 is TGTGCCAGCAGTTTATTTCATACCAATGTTCAGTACTTC.